This T cell receptor (beta chain) was sequenced for a study of blood T cell repertoires in COVID-19. The repertoire was sequenced with immunoSEQ multiplex PCR; TCRdb's copy has only in-frame clones and lacks some. Seen here are over 35,000 clones, about 80% observed once, and the top ten hold roughly 2%. The material sequenced was peripheral blood. The sequence derives from a man in his 60s with active COVID-19.

CDR3 protein: CASSLLSQGNIQYF. For the CDR3, the DNA is TGCGCCAGCAGCTTGTTGTCTCAGGGCAACATTCAGTACTTC. J is TRBJ2-4 and V is TRBV5-1, with D possibly being TRBD1 (5 bases). Trimming shortened V by 1 base and J by 7 bases, and 12 bases separated the two germline ends. This CDR3 is 14 amino acids long. CDR1 SGHRS and CDR2 YFSETQ come from the germline V gene.